These 24 T cell receptor beta chains originate from one sample sequenced in a study of blood T cell repertoires in COVID-19. Some clones are missing from TCRdb's copy, which holds only in-frame ones; the method was immunoSEQ multiplex PCR. The repertoire includes some 350,000 clones, about 83% of them detected once, and about 2.7% sits in the top ten. The sample taken for sequencing was peripheral blood. The receptors were gathered from a man younger than 40 with active or convalescent COVID-19.

The chain recombines TRBV27 with TRBJ2-7; D remains unclear. The length of the CDR3 is 13 residues. V was shortened by 5 bases and J by 0 bases, with 8 bases between the two germline ends. CDR1 MNHEY and CDR2 SMNVEV come from the germline V gene (reference sequence). The CDR3 is CASSLLSSYEQYF. The CDR3, as DNA: TGTGCCAGCAGTCTCCTTAGCTCCTACGAGCAGTACTTC.

The chain has TRBV5-6 and TRBJ1-1; no clear D. In germline, CDR1 is SGHDT, CDR2 YYEEEE. There are 14 residues in the CDR3. The V end lost 2 bases, the J end lost 0 bases, and 8 bases lay between the germline ends. The CDR3 DNA follows: TGTGCCAGCAGCTTCCCGGGAGTGAACACTGAAGCTTTCTTT. This gives the protein CASSFPGVNTEAFF.

This clone was detected a few times. The chain couples TRBV6-5 to TRBJ1-6; 7 bases align to TRBD1. Germline lookup yields CDR1 MNHEY and CDR2 SVGAGI. Trimming cost V 2 bases and J 5 bases; bases outside gene matches: 3. This CDR3 spans 15 amino acids. The CDR3 loop reads CASSYEGTDNSPLHF. CDR3 nucleotides: TGTGCCAGCAGTTACGAAGGGACAGATAATTCACCCCTCCACTTT.

The rearrangement uses TRBV7-7 and TRBJ1-5; 8 bases fit TRBD1. Unmatched junction bases numbered 6, after V lost 3 bases and J lost 2 bases. Looked up from germline, CDR1 is SSHAT and CDR2 is FNYEAQ (reference sequence). The CDR3 is 16 residues long. For the CDR3, the DNA is TGTGCCAGCAGCTTCACAGGGGGTTTTGGCAATCAGCCCCAGCATTTT. It specifies CASSFTGGFGNQPQHF. Supplemented by reference TRBV7-7 and TRBJ1-5, the full variable domain reads GAGVSQSPRYKVTKRGQDVTLRCDPISSHATLYWYQQALGQGPEFLTYFNYEAQPDKSGLPSDRFSAERPEGSISTLTIQRTEQRDSAMYRCASSFTGGFGNQPQHFGDGTRLSIL.

This chain uses TRBV18 with TRBJ2-7, with a possible D match to TRBD2 (6 bases). This CDR3 has 15 residues. Germline assignment: CDR1 KGHSH and CDR2 LQKENI. V was cut by 1 base and J by 0 bases, with 10 bases left in between. The CDR3 reads CASSPHDGGSYEQYF. Here the CDR3 DNA reads TGTGCCAGCTCACCACATGACGGGGGCTCCTACGAGCAGTACTTC.

The chain carries TRBV9 and TRBJ1-2; D is perhaps TRBD1 (5 bases). Germline lookup yields CDR1 SGDLS and CDR2 YYNGEE. Trimming removed 3 bases from V and 1 base from J, with 10 bases in between. The CDR3 totals 14 residues. This chain's CDR3 is CASSATQGNYGYTF. For the CDR3, the DNA is TGTGCCAGCAGCGCCACGCAGGGTAACTATGGCTACACCTTC.

The chain combines TRBV6-4 with TRBJ1-1, with 9 bases fitting TRBD1. The CDR3 is 15 amino acids. J lost 1 base, V lost 4 bases, and 4 bases had no gene match. The germline V gene has CDR1 MRHNA and CDR2 SNTAGT. The CDR3 reads CASSAEDRGNTEAFF. DNA for the CDR3: TGTGCCAGCAGTGCCGAGGACAGGGGGAACACTGAAGCTTTCTTT.

The chain uses TRBV21-1 and TRBJ1-2; the D call of TRBD1 is as the table states it, not checked on the DNA. TRBV21-1 is a pseudogene segment. The CDR3 loop spans 14 amino acids. The CDR3 nucleotides read TGTGCCAGCACCCCACCGGGACAGAGCTATGGCTACACCTTC. Translated: CASTPPGQSYGYTF.

The J gene is TRBJ2-7, the V gene TRBV9; a possible D gene is TRBD2 (5 bases). Germline assignment: CDR1 SGDLS and CDR2 YYNGEE. Trimming took 1 base from V and 5 from J, leaving 10 bases between them. The CDR3 runs 13 residues. The CDR3 reads CASSVNSGDEQYF. The CDR3 DNA reads TGTGCCAGCAGCGTAAATTCCGGGGACGAGCAGTACTTC.

The chain is built from TRBV12-3 or TRBV12-4 and TRBJ1-2, with D unclear. The V end lost 7 bases, the J end lost 2 bases, and 11 bases lay between the germline ends. The CDR3 covers 13 residues. CDR3 residues: CASIGNRNYGYTF. CDR3 coding DNA: TGTGCCAGCATCGGGAATAGGAACTATGGCTACACCTTC.

The DNA for the CDR3 is TGTGCCAGTAGTAACCTTCAGGGCGGCACTGAAGCTTTCTTT. This sequence encodes CASSNLQGGTEAFF. The V and J genes are TRBV19 and TRBJ1-1; D is perhaps TRBD1 (5 bases). Germline-derived CDR1 and CDR2 are LNHDA and SQIVND (reference sequence). CDR3 size: 14 residues. V shed 4 bases and J shed 4 bases, with 13 bases lying between them.

This clone has only one observation. The chain uses TRBV3-1 (or the pseudogene TRBV3-2) and TRBJ2-3; 13 bases fit TRBD2. The CDR3 extends over 18 amino acids. Trimming took 2 bases from V and 7 from J; bases not matched to a gene: 12. CDR1 and CDR2 (germline): LGHDT, YNNKEL (reference sequence). This CDR3 is CASSQTIPGTSGIYTQYF. The CDR3 DNA sequence: TGTGCCAGCAGCCAAACTATTCCCGGGACTAGCGGGATCTATACGCAGTATTTT.

On this clone: A junction boundary mismatches the germline segment, possibly from a read error. The chain couples TRBV4-2 to TRBJ2-1, with D possibly TRBD2 on 6 matching bases. The germline V gene encodes CDR1 LGHNA and CDR2 YNFKEQ. The CDR3 spans 12 residues. The CDR3 protein is CASSQERRGRLF. CDR3 nucleotide sequence: TGTGCCAGCAGCCAAGAGAGGAGGGGTCGCCTCTTC.

The chain links TRBV19 to TRBJ2-3, with D perhaps matching TRBD2 (5 bases). CDR3 length: 11 residues. V was pared by 6 bases and J by 9 bases, with 10 bases between. The germline V gene has CDR1 LNHDA and CDR2 SQIVND (reference sequence). The DNA for the CDR3 is TGTGCCAGTAGCCCTTGCGGGACGCAGTATTTT. This gives the protein CASSPCGTQYF.

The chain couples TRBV7-2 to TRBJ1-6, with D uncertain. From germline, CDR1 is SGHTA and CDR2 FQGNSA. There are 16 residues in the CDR3. Deletions cut 5 bases from V and 14 bases from J, with 25 bases between. CDR3 sequence (DNA): TGTGCCAGCAGCCCCCACCCTTTAGGAGTCAATTTCGCCCTCCACTTT. It codes for CASSPHPLGVNFALHF.

V gene TRBV10-3 combines with J gene TRBJ1-1, with a weak D call TRBD1 (6 bases). The CDR3 has 13 residues. V was shortened by 10 bases and J by 2 bases, with 14 bases between the two germline ends. The V gene's germline CDR1 is ENHRY and CDR2 SYGVKD. DNA of the CDR3: TGTGCCACCGAGACAGGCCAAAACACTGAAGCTTTCTTT. It is translated as CATETGQNTEAFF.

This chain joins TRBV6-2 or TRBV6-3 and TRBJ2-3; 9 bases map to TRBD1. The CDR3 covers 16 residues. The germline V gene has CDR1 MNHEY and CDR2 SVGEGT. The V segment lost 2 bases and the J segment 2 bases; nucleotides outside the gene matches: 5. The chain's CDR3 is CASSYPRDRATDTQYF. The DNA of the CDR3 is TGTGCCAGCAGTTACCCTCGGGACAGGGCCACAGATACGCAGTATTTT.

The V call is TRBV6-2 or TRBV6-3, the J call TRBJ2-1, with 8 bases lining up with TRBD2. The CDR3 consists of 15 residues. V lost 4 bases and J lost 0; bases outside the gene matches: 2. CDR1 is MNHEY, CDR2 SVGEGT, per germline. This CDR3 reads CASSLAGPSYNEQFF. CDR3 coding DNA: TGTGCCAGCAGTTTAGCGGGGCCCTCCTACAATGAGCAGTTCTTC.

V is TRBV7-9 and J is TRBJ1-1, with no clear D. The CDR3 is 14 amino acids. V lost 8 bases and J 4 bases, leaving 17 bases between the germline ends. Germline lookup yields CDR1 SEHNR and CDR2 FQNEAQ (reference sequence). CDR3 in DNA: TGTGCCAGCCTCTTAGGTACTCAAATCACTGAAGCTTTCTTT. It yields the protein CASLLGTQITEAFF.

CDR3 in amino acids: CASSYLLRQEFPYEQYF. CDR3 nucleotides: TGTGCCAGCAGCTATCTGTTGAGACAAGAGTTCCCTTACGAGCAGTACTTC. The J gene is TRBJ2-7, the V gene TRBV6-2 or TRBV6-3; no clear D. The V gene's germline CDR1 is MNHEY and CDR2 SVGEGT. The CDR3 sequence is 17 residues long. V was clipped by 6 bases and J by 4 bases, with 25 bases between them.

This chain joins TRBV11-2 and TRBJ2-5; D ambiguous. From germline, CDR1 is SGHAT and CDR2 FQNNGV. Trimming removed 5 bases at V and 1 base at J, with 11 bases between. The CDR3 has 14 amino acids. The CDR3 sequence: CASSPSAIQETQYF. CDR3 coding DNA: TGTGCCAGCAGCCCGTCCGCTATCCAAGAGACCCAGTACTTC.

V gene TRBV28 combines with J gene TRBJ1-5; 7 nucleotides match TRBD1. Trimming at V came to 6 bases and at J to 7 bases, leaving 12 bases not matched to a gene. Germline V gene sequence: CDR1 MDHEN, CDR2 SYDVKM. This CDR3 is built from 15 residues. The CDR3 nucleotides are TGTGCCAGCAGGATTCCGGACAGGCGGGGACAGCCCCAGCATTTT. It is translated as CASRIPDRRGQPQHF.

The chain recombines TRBV9 with TRBJ2-7; TRBD1 agrees at 7 bases. The trim removed 2 bases at V and 2 bases at J, leaving 4 bases unmatched. The CDR3 length is 14 residues. Germline CDR1 is SGDLS and CDR2 is YYNGEE. The CDR3 DNA reads as TGTGCCAGCAGCGTTGGGGACAGTACCTACGAGCAGTACTTC. Translation: CASSVGDSTYEQYF.

The chain joins TRBV7-2 to TRBJ1-2, with unresolved D. CDR3 length: 13 residues. Germline V gene data show CDR1 as SGHTA and CDR2 as FQGNSA. The V end was cut by 5 bases, the J end by 7 bases, with 14 bases between. CDR3 amino acids: CASSARPAGGYTF. CDR3 bases: TGTGCCAGCAGCGCTCGCCCAGCGGGTGGCTACACCTTC.